This TCR beta chain was captured in a study of T-cell memory formation after mild COVID-19. About the study: Largely, the TCR clusters proved donor specific.

Using constant-segment primers, 5'RACE produced TCR alpha and TCR beta cDNA libraries carrying sample barcodes and UMIs. TCRdb called the 5' RACE reads again in MiXCR, with one record for every CDR3 protein. Of around 210,000 distinct CDR3 sequences in the sample, over 9% are singletons; the top ten hold 3.5%. The CDR3 totals 13 residues. V shed 6 bases, J shed 3 bases, and the junction held 7 bases outside the gene matches. CDR1 SQVTM and CDR2 ANQGSEA come from the germline V gene. On this clonotype: Its antigen is not known.

Study-wide results and caveats: For contracting clones, CD4+ ones sat mainly in CM and EM, CD8+ in EMRA. Clones that got smaller from day 15 to 85 had even CD4/CD8, while clones growing later tipped toward CD4+.

The sequence came from a man aged 18 to 30 who had mild COVID-19 (a few samples of this study predate the infection). Cell type and time point are not known. The chain recombines TRBV29-1 with TRBJ1-2, with 7 bases fitting TRBD1. Sequencing input: PBMCs or a T cell subset sorted from them (not recorded which). CDR3 loop: CSVVQGTYYGYTF. The DNA for the CDR3 is TGCAGCGTAGTACAGGGGACCTACTATGGCTACACCTTC.